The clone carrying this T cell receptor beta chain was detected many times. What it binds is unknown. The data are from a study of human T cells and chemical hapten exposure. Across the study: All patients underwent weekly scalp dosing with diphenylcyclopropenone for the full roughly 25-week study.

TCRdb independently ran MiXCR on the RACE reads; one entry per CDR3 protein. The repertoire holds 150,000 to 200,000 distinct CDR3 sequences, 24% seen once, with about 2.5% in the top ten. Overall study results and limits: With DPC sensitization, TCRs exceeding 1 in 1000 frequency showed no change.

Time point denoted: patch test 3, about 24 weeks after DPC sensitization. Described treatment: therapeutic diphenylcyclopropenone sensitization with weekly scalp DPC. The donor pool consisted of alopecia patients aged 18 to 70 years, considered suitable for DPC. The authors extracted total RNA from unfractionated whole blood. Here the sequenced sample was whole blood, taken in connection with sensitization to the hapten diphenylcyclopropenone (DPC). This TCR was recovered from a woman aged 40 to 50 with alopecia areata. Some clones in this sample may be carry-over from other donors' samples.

The CDR3 loop is CASSPDRNYGYTF. The CDR3 coding sequence is TGTGCCAGCAGCCCGGACAGAAACTATGGCTACACCTTC. This chain uses TRBV7-2 with TRBJ1-2; D possibly corresponds to TRBD1 (6 bases). Germline-derived CDR1 and CDR2 are SGHTA and FQGNSA. Between the trimmed V and J ends, which lost 5 bases and 2 bases, there was a span of 9 bases. This CDR3 region has 13 residues.